Presented here are 27 T cell receptor beta chains from one specimen sequenced in a study of T cells in Graves' hyperthyroidism and ophthalmopathy. What was amplified from RNA transcripts were TCR beta CDR3 regions. The HTBI primer set was used in a first-round RT-PCR of the TCR CDR3. Using its own MiXCR run on the multiplex PCR reads, TCRdb lists one record per CDR3 protein. The sample shows under 200,000 distinct CDR3 sequences, over 8% of them seen only once. The sequencing sample was made of blood. The receptors derive from a woman aged 18 to 35 with Graves' hyperthyroidism that later progressed to Graves' ophthalmopathy.

This clonotype was found many times. The V and J genes are TRBV28 and TRBJ2-1; 9 bases align to TRBD2. CDR1 is MDHEN and CDR2 is SYDVKM in the germline V gene. V shed 4 bases, J shed 8 bases, and the junction held 9 bases outside the gene matches. The CDR3 runs 15 residues. The CDR3 DNA reads as TGTGCCAGCAGTTCCACCTCGACTAGCGGCCATGAGCAGTTCTTC. Translated, it gives CASSSTSTSGHEQFF.

In this sample, this clonotype turned up a few times. The genes are TRBV5-1 and TRBJ1-2; weak D call: TRBD1 (5 bases). The germline CDR1 and CDR2 sequences are SGHRS and YFSETQ. The CDR3 extends over 13 amino acids. Trimming took 2 bases from V and 7 from J, leaving 12 bases between them. In DNA form, the CDR3 reads TGCGCCAGCAGCTTCAGGGTTGTTGGTGGCTACACCTTC. Translated, it gives CASSFRVVGGYTF.

This clonotype was detected only a few times. This sequence joins TRBV19 and TRBJ1-1; D is perhaps TRBD1 (5 bases). In germline, CDR1 is LNHDA, CDR2 SQIVND (reference sequence). This CDR3 contains 14 residues. V lost 6 bases to trimming and J lost 1 base, with 12 bases between them. CDR3 nucleotide sequence: TGTGCCAGTAGCGCGACAGTGAGGAACACTGAAGCTTTCTTT. Its translation: CASSATVRNTEAFF. Looking up the rest from reference TRBV19 and TRBJ1-1 gives the full variable domain: DGGITQSPKYLFRKEGQNVTLSCEQNLNHDAMYWYRQDPGQGLRLIYYSQIVNDFQKGDIAEGYSVSREKKESFPLTVTSAQKNPTAFYLCASSATVRNTEAFFGQGTRLTVV.

Many counts were recorded for this clonotype. The CDR3 nucleotides read TGTGCCAGCAGCTTAAGCAGGGTGCCATTCCAAGAGACCCAGTACTTC. It codes for CASSLSRVPFQETQYF. This chain uses TRBV7-8 with TRBJ2-5; possibly TRBD1 for D (5 bases). The V gene lost 2 bases and the J gene lost 1 base, with 14 bases spanning the gap. The CDR3 length is 16 residues. Looked up from germline, CDR1 is SGHVS and CDR2 is FQNEAQ.

This clonotype was counted at least ten times. J is TRBJ2-1 and V is TRBV4-2, with TRBD2 as a possible D gene (5 bases). The CDR3 has 14 amino acids. CDR1 LGHNA and CDR2 YNFKEQ come from the germline V gene. V lost 1 base and J 3 bases, leaving 7 bases between the germline ends. The CDR3 DNA is TGTGCCAGCAGCCAAGGGGCGGGCTACAATGAGCAGTTCTTC. This translates into CASSQGAGYNEQFF.

This clonotype was observed many times. The V gene is TRBV4-2, the J gene TRBJ1-1; D unclear. This CDR3 is 14 amino acids long. V dropped 3 bases and J dropped 0 bases, with 8 bases sitting between them. The germline gives CDR1 LGHNA, CDR2 YNFKEQ. This CDR3 is CASSQGPLNTEAFF. The CDR3 nucleotides are TGTGCCAGCAGCCAGGGCCCCCTGAACACTGAAGCTTTCTTT.

This clonotype came up many times. The chain uses TRBV6-2 or TRBV6-3 and TRBJ2-1, with TRBD1 matching 7 bases. Germline loops: CDR1 MNHEY, CDR2 SVGEGT. This CDR3 is built from 16 residues. V was clipped by 4 bases and J by 7 bases; unmatched bases: 13. The CDR3 sequence: CASSLPRRDRGNEQFF. CDR3 sequence (DNA): TGTGCCAGCAGTTTACCTCGACGGGACAGAGGTAATGAGCAGTTCTTC.

V usage is TRBV14 and J usage is TRBJ2-1, with D perhaps given as TRBD1 or TRBD2 (5 bases each). V lost 0 bases to trimming and J lost 8 bases, with 17 bases between them. Germline V gives CDR1 SGHDN, CDR2 FVKESK. This CDR3 is built from 16 residues. The CDR3 loop is CASSQDWGFGADEQFF. The CDR3 region has the DNA TGTGCCAGCAGCCAAGATTGGGGTTTCGGGGCTGATGAGCAGTTCTTC.

This clonotype was recorded many times. This chain joins TRBV12-3 or TRBV12-4 and TRBJ2-2; 11 bases match TRBD2. This CDR3 has 15 amino acids. J lost 4 bases, V lost 6 bases, and 4 bases had no gene match. As DNA, the CDR3 is TGTGCCAGCAGGGGGACTAGCGGACCCACCGGGGAGCTGTTTTTT. Its protein is CASRGTSGPTGELFF.

This clonotype was counted many times. V usage is TRBV30 and J usage is TRBJ2-3; TRBD1 aligns across 7 bases. J gave up 8 bases and V 4 bases, and 18 bases lay outside the gene matches. This CDR3 region has 16 residues. From germline, CDR1 is GTSNPN and CDR2 SVGIG (reference sequence). CDR3 nucleotides: TGTGCCTGGAAGTTAAAACAGGGGCAGGGGCTCGGTACGCAGTATTTT. As protein: CAWKLKQGQGLGTQYF.

In its sample, this clonotype was seen many times. The chain carries TRBV7-9 and TRBJ2-7; TRBD2 matches 9 bases. Germline V gives CDR1 SEHNR, CDR2 FQNEAQ (reference sequence). This CDR3 has 14 amino acids. V lost 7 bases to trimming and J lost 2 bases; unmatched junction nucleotides: 6. The CDR3 protein is CASTSSGTTYEQYF. In nucleotides, the CDR3 is TGTGCCAGCACCTCTAGCGGGACAACCTACGAGCAGTACTTC.

The table lists this clonotype with many counts. CDR3 sequence (DNA): TGTGCCAGCTCACCAGGCAGCAATAGCAATCAGCCCCAGCATTTT. Translated: CASSPGSNSNQPQHF. The gene calls are TRBV18 and TRBJ1-5, with D unclear. Per the germline V gene, CDR1 is KGHSH and CDR2 is LQKENI. The CDR3 has 15 amino acids. V lost 2 bases to trimming and J lost 0 bases, with 8 bases between them.

The sample holds many counts of this clonotype. The gene calls are TRBV3-1 and TRBJ1-5; D gene ambiguous. Germline CDR1 LGHDT, CDR2 YNNKEL (reference sequence). This CDR3 spans 15 amino acids. The germline V and J ends were trimmed by 1 base and 3 bases, with 10 bases remaining between them. The CDR3 nucleotides are TGTGCCAGCAGCCAAGGACTCGGACTCAATCAGCCCCAGCATTTT. Its translation is CASSQGLGLNQPQHF.

This clonotype was observed many times. The CDR3 nucleotides are TGCAGTGCTAGAGGAGCCGGCGGGGGTTTGCAGCCCCAGCATTTT. Its protein is CSARGAGGGLQPQHF. The gene calls are TRBV20-1 and TRBJ1-5, with a tentative D call TRBD1 (5 bases). Trimming removed 1 base from V and 7 bases from J, with 17 bases in between. The CDR3 spans 15 residues. Germline V gene data show CDR1 as DFQATT and CDR2 as SNEGSKA (reference sequence).

At least ten counts were recorded for this clonotype. The chain uses TRBV6-2 or TRBV6-3 and TRBJ2-1; TRBD2 aligns across 7 bases. The CDR3 has 16 residues. Germline assignment: CDR1 MNHEY and CDR2 SVGEGT. The V gene end was trimmed by 7 bases and the J gene end by 4 bases; junction bases not matched to a gene: 13. CDR3 residues: CASNPSGALLYNEQFF. CDR3 in DNA: TGTGCCAGCAATCCCAGCGGGGCCTTGCTTTACAATGAGCAGTTCTTC.

At least ten counts were recorded for this clonotype. V gene TRBV6-1 combines with J gene TRBJ2-7, with 7 bases lining up with TRBD1. Germline V gives CDR1 MNHNS, CDR2 SASEGT. Trimming removed 6 bases from V and 0 bases from J; junction bases left unmatched: 14. CDR3 length: 17 amino acids. CDR3 protein: CASSLGSPGTASYEQYF. CDR3 DNA sequence: TGTGCCAGCAGCCTAGGATCCCCTGGGACAGCCTCCTACGAGCAGTACTTC.

This clonotype was recorded at least ten times. The V gene is TRBV24-1, the J gene TRBJ2-1; tentatively, D is TRBD1 or TRBD2 (5 bases each). The CDR3 has 16 amino acids. The germline V gene has CDR1 KGHDR and CDR2 SFDVKD. Trimming shortened V by 10 bases and J by 0 bases, and 18 bases separated the two germline ends. In nucleotides, the CDR3 is TGTGCCACAGCTGGGACCTACTCACACTCCTACAATGAGCAGTTCTTC. Protein product: CATAGTYSHSYNEQFF.

This clonotype appeared many times. This sequence joins TRBV7-2 and TRBJ2-1; 7 bases align to TRBD2. Germline CDR1 reads SGHTA; CDR2 reads FQGNSA. V lost 5 bases to trimming and J lost 6 bases; unmatched junction nucleotides: 16. This CDR3 has 17 residues. The CDR3 spells CASSNGGLGLSGNEQFF. The CDR3 DNA reads as TGTGCCAGCAGCAATGGAGGACTAGGACTAAGCGGCAATGAGCAGTTCTTC. The variable domain in full, with the rest retrieved from reference TRBV7-2 and TRBJ2-1, is GAGVSQSPSNKVTEKGKDVELRCDPISGHTALYWYRQSLGQGLEFLIYFQGNSAPDKSGLPSDRFSAERTGGSVSTLTIQRTQQEDSAVYLCASSNGGLGLSGNEQFFGPGTRLTVL.

This clonotype was recorded many times. The chain carries TRBV29-1 and TRBJ2-5; D remains ambiguous. This CDR3 comprises 12 residues. Trimming removed 4 bases from V and 5 bases from J, with 11 bases in between. Germline-derived CDR1 and CDR2 are SQVTM and ANQGSEA. Here the CDR3 reads CSVGARRETQYF. The CDR3 DNA sequence: TGCAGCGTTGGGGCCCGTAGGGAGACCCAGTACTTC.

This clonotype occurred many times. CDR3 residues: CASAPRASKETQYF. The CDR3 DNA is TGTGCCAGCGCTCCGCGGGCCTCAAAAGAGACCCAGTACTTC. The chain carries TRBV27 and TRBJ2-5; D perhaps matches TRBD2 (5 bases). V gave up 8 bases and J gave up 3 bases, with 16 bases separating them. CDR1 is MNHEY, CDR2 SMNVEV, per germline (reference sequence). This CDR3 contains 14 residues.

A few counts support this clonotype. This chain uses TRBV30 with TRBJ1-1; D gene ambiguous. The CDR3 sequence is 15 residues long. V shed 3 bases and J shed 0 bases, with 14 bases lying between them. The germline V gene has CDR1 GTSNPN and CDR2 SVGIG (reference sequence). As DNA, the CDR3 is TGTGCCTGGAGAGGTAGAGTGAGAATGAACACTGAAGCTTTCTTT. Translated, it gives CAWRGRVRMNTEAFF.

This clonotype was detected a few times. The V call is TRBV5-6, the J call TRBJ2-3, with D perhaps TRBD1 or TRBD2 (5 bases each). The V end was cut by 0 bases, the J end by 4 bases, with 21 bases between. The CDR3 extends over 18 amino acids. CDR1 is SGHDT, CDR2 YYEEEE, per germline. CDR3 residues: CASSLVVSGTGTPDTQYF. The CDR3 coding sequence is TGTGCCAGCAGCTTGGTTGTATCTGGGACGGGAACTCCAGATACGCAGTATTTT.

This clonotype occurred many times. The rearrangement joins TRBV20-1 to TRBJ2-5; TRBD2 matches at 8 bases. The CDR3 sequence is 14 residues long. The ends lost 6 bases at V and 5 bases at J; junction bases unmatched: 11. Germline assignment: CDR1 DFQATT and CDR2 SNEGSKA (reference sequence). The CDR3 DNA sequence: TGCAGTGCGGGCAGCGGGAGAGGTTTCGAGACCCAGTACTTC. This encodes CSAGSGRGFETQYF.

In regard to this clonotype: This could be a read error, since a much larger clone is one nucleotide away. The chain carries TRBV18 and TRBJ2-3, with TRBD2 identical over 8 bases. The trim removed 7 bases at V and 2 bases at J, leaving 11 bases unmatched. The CDR3 spans 16 residues. From germline, CDR1 is KGHSH and CDR2 LQKENI. CDR3 DNA sequence: TGTGCCAGCTTACCGTCAGCGGGGGCCATCACAGATACGCAGTATTTT. Amino acids: CASLPSAGAITDTQYF.

This clonotype appeared a few times. One junction end does not reproduce the germline sequence, and a read error may be involved. CDR3 region: CASSQNPGIGSTIYF. CDR3 bases: TGTGCCAGCAGCCAAAACCCGGGAATAGGAAGCACCATATATTTT. This chain links TRBV14 with TRBJ1-3; D remains ambiguous. The CDR3 loop spans 15 amino acids. The germline CDR1 and CDR2 sequences are SGHDN and FVKESK.

This clonotype was recorded at least ten times. This chain connects TRBV6-6 to TRBJ1-1; possibly TRBD1 for D (5 bases). The V and J ends lost 0 bases and 7 bases respectively, with 6 bases between them. The CDR3 loop spans 12 amino acids. Germline V lookup: CDR1 MNHNY, CDR2 SVGAGI (reference sequence). CDR3 nucleotides: TGTGCCAGCAGTTACTCGGGGGGTGAAGCTTTCTTT. Translating it yields CASSYSGGEAFF.

The chain carries TRBV28 and TRBJ1-2; no definite D call. Germline-derived CDR1 and CDR2 are MDHEN and SYDVKM. The CDR3 runs to 14 residues. Trimming removed 5 bases at V and 4 bases at J, with 14 bases between. CDR3 in amino acids: CASSHISDFYGYTF. The DNA of the CDR3 is TGTGCCAGCAGTCACATCTCCGACTTCTATGGCTACACCTTC.